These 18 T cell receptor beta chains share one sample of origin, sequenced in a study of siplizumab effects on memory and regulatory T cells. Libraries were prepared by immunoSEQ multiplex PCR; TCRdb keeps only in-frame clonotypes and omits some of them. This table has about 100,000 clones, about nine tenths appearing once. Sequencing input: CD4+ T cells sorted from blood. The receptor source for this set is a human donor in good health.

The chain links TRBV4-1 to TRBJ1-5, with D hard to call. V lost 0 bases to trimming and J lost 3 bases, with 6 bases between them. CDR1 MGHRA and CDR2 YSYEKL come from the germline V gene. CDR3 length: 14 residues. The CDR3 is CASSQEQFNQPQHF. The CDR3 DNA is TGCGCCAGCAGCCAAGAACAGTTCAATCAGCCCCAGCATTTT.

CDR3 amino acids: CASSLVWVSGGNYEQYF. CDR3 sequence (DNA): TGTGCCAGCAGCTTGGTCTGGGTTAGCGGGGGGAACTACGAGCAGTACTTC. V usage is TRBV5-4 and J usage is TRBJ2-7, with 10 positions matching TRBD2. The CDR3 has 17 amino acids. In germline, CDR1 is SGHNT, CDR2 YYREEE (reference sequence). Losses at the gene ends were 0 bases for V and 3 bases for J; bases not matched to a gene: 9.

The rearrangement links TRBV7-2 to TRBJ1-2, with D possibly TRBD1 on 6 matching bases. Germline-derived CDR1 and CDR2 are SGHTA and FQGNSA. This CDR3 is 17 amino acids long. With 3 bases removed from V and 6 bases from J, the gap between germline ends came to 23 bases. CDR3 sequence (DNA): TGTGCCAGCAGCTTGTCGGCCATAGACCTACAGGGAGATGGCTACACCTTC. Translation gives CASSLSAIDLQGDGYTF.

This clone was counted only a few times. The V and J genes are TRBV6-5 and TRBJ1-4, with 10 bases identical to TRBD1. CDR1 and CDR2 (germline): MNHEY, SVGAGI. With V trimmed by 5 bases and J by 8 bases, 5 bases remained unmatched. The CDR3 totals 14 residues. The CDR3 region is CASSRQGAREKLFF. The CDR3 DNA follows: TGTGCCAGCAGTCGACAGGGGGCACGGGAAAAACTGTTTTTT.

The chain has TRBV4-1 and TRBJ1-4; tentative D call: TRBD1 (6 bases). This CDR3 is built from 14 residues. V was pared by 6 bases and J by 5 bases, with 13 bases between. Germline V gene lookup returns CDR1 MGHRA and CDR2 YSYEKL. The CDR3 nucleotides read TGCGCCAGCAGTCTGGGGGCAGGGAATGAAAAACTGTTTTTT. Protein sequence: CASSLGAGNEKLFF.

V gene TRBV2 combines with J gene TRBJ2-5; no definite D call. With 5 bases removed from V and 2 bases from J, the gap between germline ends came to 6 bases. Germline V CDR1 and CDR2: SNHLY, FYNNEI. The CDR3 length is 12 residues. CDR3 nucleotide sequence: TGTGCCAGCAGTAAGATGCAAGAGACCCAGTACTTC. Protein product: CASSKMQETQYF.

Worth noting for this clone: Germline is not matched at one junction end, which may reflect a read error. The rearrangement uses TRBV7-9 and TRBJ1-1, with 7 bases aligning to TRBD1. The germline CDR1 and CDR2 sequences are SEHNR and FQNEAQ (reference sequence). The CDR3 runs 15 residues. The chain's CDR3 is CAGSDRDERGTEAFF. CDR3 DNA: TGTGCCGGCAGCGACAGGGACGAAAGGGGCACTGAAGCTTTCTTT.

CDR3 sequence reads: CASSQGQGFEAFF. CDR3 in DNA: TGTGCCAGCAGCCAGGGACAGGGTTTCGAAGCTTTCTTT. The rearrangement joins TRBV7-9 to TRBJ1-1; 9 bases align to TRBD1. The trim removed 5 bases at V and 8 bases at J, leaving 6 bases unmatched. The CDR3 contains 13 residues. CDR1 and CDR2 (germline): SEHNR, FQNEAQ (reference sequence).

CDR3 bases: TGTGCCAGCAGCTCTCCCCCCGTGAGACCCTATGGCTACACCTTC. Translating it yields CASSSPPVRPYGYTF. This chain uses TRBV7-2 with TRBJ1-2; D gene ambiguous. V was cut by 4 bases and J by 4 bases, with 16 bases left in between. Germline V gene data show CDR1 as SGHTA and CDR2 as FQGNSA. The length of the CDR3 is 15 residues.

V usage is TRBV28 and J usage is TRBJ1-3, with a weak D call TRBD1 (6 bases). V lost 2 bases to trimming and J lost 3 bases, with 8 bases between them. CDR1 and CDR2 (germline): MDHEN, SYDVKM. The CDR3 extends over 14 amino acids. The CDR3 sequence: CASSLVRGGNTIYF. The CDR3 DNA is TGTGCCAGCAGTTTAGTCAGGGGTGGAAACACCATATATTTT.

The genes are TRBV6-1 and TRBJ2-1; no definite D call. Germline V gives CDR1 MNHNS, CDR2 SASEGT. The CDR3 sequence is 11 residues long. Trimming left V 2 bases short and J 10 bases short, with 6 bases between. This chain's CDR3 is CASSEIVEQFF. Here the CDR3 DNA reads TGTGCCAGCAGTGAAATTGTAGAGCAGTTCTTC.

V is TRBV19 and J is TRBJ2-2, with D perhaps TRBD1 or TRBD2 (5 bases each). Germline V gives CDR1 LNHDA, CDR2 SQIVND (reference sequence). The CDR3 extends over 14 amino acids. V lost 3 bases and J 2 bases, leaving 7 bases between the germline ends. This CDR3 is CASSIWDNTGELFF. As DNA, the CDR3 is TGTGCCAGTAGTATTTGGGACAACACCGGGGAGCTGTTTTTT.

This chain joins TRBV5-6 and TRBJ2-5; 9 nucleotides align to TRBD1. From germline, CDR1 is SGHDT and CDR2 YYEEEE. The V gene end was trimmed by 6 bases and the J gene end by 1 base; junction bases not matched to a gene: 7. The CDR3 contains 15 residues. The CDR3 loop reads CASTDRGIIQETQYF. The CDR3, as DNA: TGTGCCAGCACCGACAGGGGGATAATCCAAGAGACCCAGTACTTC.

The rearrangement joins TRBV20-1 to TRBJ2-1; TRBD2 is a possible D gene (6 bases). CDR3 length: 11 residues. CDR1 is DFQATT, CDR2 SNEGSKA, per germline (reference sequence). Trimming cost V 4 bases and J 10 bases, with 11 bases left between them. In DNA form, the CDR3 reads TGCAGTGCTATGGGCGGGGACGAGCAGTTCTTC. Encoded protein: CSAMGGDEQFF.

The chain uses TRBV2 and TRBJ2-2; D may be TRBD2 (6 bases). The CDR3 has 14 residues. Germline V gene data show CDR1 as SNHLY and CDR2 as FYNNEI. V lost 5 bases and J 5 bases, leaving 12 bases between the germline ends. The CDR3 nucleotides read TGTGCCAGCAGTTCGGGACTTATAACCGGGGAGCTGTTTTTT. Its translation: CASSSGLITGELFF.

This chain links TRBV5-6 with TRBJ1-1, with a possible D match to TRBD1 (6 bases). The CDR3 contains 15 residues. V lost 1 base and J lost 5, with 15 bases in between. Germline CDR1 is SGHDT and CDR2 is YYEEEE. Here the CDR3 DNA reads TGTGCCAGCAGCTTGTCGGGGGGCGCTTGGACTGAAGCTTTCTTT. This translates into CASSLSGGAWTEAFF.

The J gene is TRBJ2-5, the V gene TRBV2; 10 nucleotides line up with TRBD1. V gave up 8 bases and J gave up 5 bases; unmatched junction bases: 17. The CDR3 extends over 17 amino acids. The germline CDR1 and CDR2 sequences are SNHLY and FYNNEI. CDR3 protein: CASARRGDRGVGETQYF. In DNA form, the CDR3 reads TGTGCCAGCGCCCGGAGGGGGGACAGGGGAGTTGGGGAGACCCAGTACTTC. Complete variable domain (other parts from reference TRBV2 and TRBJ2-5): EPEVTQTPSHQVTQMGQEVILRCVPISNHLYFYWYRQILGQKVEFLVSFYNNEISEKSEIFDDQFSVERPDGSNFTLKIRSTKLEDSAMYFCASARRGDRGVGETQYFGPGTRLLVL.

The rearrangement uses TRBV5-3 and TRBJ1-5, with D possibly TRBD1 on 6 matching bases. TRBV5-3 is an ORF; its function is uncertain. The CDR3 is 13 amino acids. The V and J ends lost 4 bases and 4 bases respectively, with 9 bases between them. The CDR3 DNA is TGTGCCAGAAGCGCGGACAGTAATCAGCCCCAGCATTTT. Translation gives CARSADSNQPQHF.